The rows below give T cell receptor beta chains drawn from one sample of a study of CD8 T cells in Susac syndrome. TCRdb re-called the immunoSEQ multiplex PCR reads with MiXCR, one entry per CDR3 protein. The sample has approximately 150,000 distinct CDR3 sequences; approximately 93% are singletons. Input material: CD4+ T cells from PBMCs. These receptors were taken from a human donor in good health. CDR3s include the opening cysteine and the closing phenylalanine or tryptophan. The order of the fields is D gene, CDR3 length, clone size, J gene, V gene, CDR3 protein, CDR3 DNA. D genes are given only for firm matches. Clone size is not always given. Where it is, it says once, few, many or a class for expanded clones.

>.|15|.|TRBJ1-2|TRBV4-1
CASSQVARDTYGYTF
TGCGCCAGCAGCCAAGTAGCAAGGGATACCTATGGCTACACCTTC
>.|14|.|TRBJ2-6|TRBV10-3
CAITPGAGANVLTF
TGTGCCATCACCCCAGGGGCTGGGGCCAACGTCCTGACTTTC
>.|13|.|TRBJ1-1|TRBV5-6
CASRSRGWTEAFF
TGTGCCAGCAGATCAAGGGGGTGGACTGAAGCTTTCTTT
>TRBD2|14|.|TRBJ2-1|TRBV20-1
CSAKLAGTCNEQFF
TGCAGTGCTAAACTAGCGGGAACCTGCAATGAGCAGTTCTTC
>TRBD2|17|.|TRBJ2-3|TRBV27
CASTSRGAGLAVDTQYF
TGTGCCAGCACTTCAAGGGGGGCGGGACTAGCGGTTGATACGCAGTATTTT
>.|12|.|TRBJ1-5|TRBV19
CASMGDNQPQHF
TGTGCCAGTATGGGAGACAATCAGCCCCAGCATTTT
>TRBD1|17|.|TRBJ2-6|TRBV20-1
CSAHEVQGASGANVLTF
TGCAGTGCCCATGAAGTTCAGGGGGCGTCCGGGGCCAACGTCCTGACTTTC
>TRBD2|17|.|TRBJ2-7|TRBV4-1
CASSQGGIGGNKYEQYF
TGCGCCAGCAGCCAAGGAGGGATCGGGGGGAATAAGTACGAGCAGTACTTC
>TRBD1|17|.|TRBJ2-5|TRBV12-3/TRBV12-4
CASSLNGQGRTQETQYF
TGTGCCAGCAGTTTAAACGGACAGGGGAGAACCCAAGAGACCCAGTACTTC
>.|15|.|TRBJ1-4|TRBV14
CASSQAGQGYEKLFF
TGTGCCAGCAGCCAAGCTGGTCAGGGGTACGAAAAACTGTTTTTT
>TRBD1|15|.|TRBJ2-2|TRBV7-2
CASSRDRGFFGELFF
TGTGCCAGCAGCCGGGACAGGGGCTTCTTCGGGGAGCTGTTTTTT
>.|14|.|TRBJ2-5|TRBV18
CASSPPGTQETQYF
TGTGCCAGCTCACCCCCGGGAACCCAAGAGACCCAGTACTTC
>.|15|.|TRBJ2-5|TRBV20-1
CSARDSGILGETQYF
TGCAGTGCTAGAGATTCCGGCATCTTAGGAGAGACCCAGTACTTC
>TRBD2|17|.|TRBJ2-5|TRBV9
CASSGIGLAGERETQYF
TGTGCCAGCAGCGGGATCGGACTAGCGGGAGAACGTGAGACCCAGTACTTC
>.|14|.|TRBJ2-3|TRBV20-1
CSAPLGGRSDTQYF
TGCAGTGCTCCATTGGGGGGAAGGTCAGATACGCAGTATTTT
>.|16|.|TRBJ2-3|TRBV6-1
CASSVLPTGSGDTQYF
TGTGCCAGCAGTGTCCTCCCGACAGGTTCAGGAGATACGCAGTATTTT
>.|13|once|TRBJ2-1|TRBV12-3/TRBV12-4
CASSLGQPNEQFF
TGTGCCAGCAGCCTGGGGCAGCCCAATGAGCAGTTCTTC
>.|15|.|TRBJ2-5|TRBV5-4
CASSRQQGRKETQYF
TGTGCCAGCAGCCGTCAACAGGGCCGGAAAGAGACCCAGTACTTC
>.|13|.|TRBJ1-2|TRBV11-2
CASSLDTLNGYTF
TGTGCCAGCAGCTTGGACACCCTTAATGGCTACACCTTC
>.|13|.|TRBJ2-7|TRBV27
CASREQGRDEQYF
TGTGCCAGCAGGGAGCAGGGGAGGGACGAGCAGTACTTC
>.|15|.|TRBJ2-6|TRBV20-1
CSAVRGSSGANVLTF
TGCAGTGCCGTACGGGGAAGCTCTGGGGCCAACGTCCTGACTTTC
>TRBD1|16|.|TRBJ2-3|TRBV28
CASSSWGTGNTDTQYF
TGTGCCAGCAGTTCCTGGGGGACAGGGAACACAGATACGCAGTATTTT
>TRBD2|13|once|TRBJ2-5|TRBV20-1
CSPETSGRETQYF
TGCAGTCCTGAGACTAGCGGGAGGGAGACCCAGTACTTC
>.|12|.|TRBJ2-1|TRBV20-1
CSAKGRSNEQFF
TGCAGTGCTAAGGGACGAAGTAATGAGCAGTTCTTC
>TRBD2|14|.|TRBJ2-1|TRBV12-3/TRBV12-4
CASSRLAGPNEQFF
TGTGCCAGCAGCCGACTAGCGGGACCAAATGAGCAGTTCTTC
>.|14|.|TRBJ1-2|TRBV3-1
CASSQVGGYYGYTF
TGTGCCAGCAGCCAAGTTGGTGGGTACTATGGCTACACCTTC
>.|15|.|TRBJ2-1|TRBV6-1
CASSEGLGGYNEQFF
TGTGCCAGCAGTGAAGGGCTAGGGGGATACAATGAGCAGTTCTTC
>.|13|.|TRBJ1-5|TRBV15
CATSRAETVLQHF
TGTGCCACCAGCAGAGCTGAGACAGTCCTACAGCATTTT
>.|16|.|TRBJ1-2|TRBV2
CASSEPPDGGNYGYTF
TGTGCCAGCAGTGAACCCCCTGACGGGGGAAACTATGGCTACACCTTC
>TRBD1|16|once|TRBJ2-7|TRBV4-1
CASSQGPGQGTYEQYF
TGCGCCAGCAGCCAGGGCCCCGGACAGGGGACCTACGAGCAGTACTTC
>.|13|.|TRBJ1-2|TRBV3-1
CASSLGWDYGYTF
TGTGCCAGCAGCCTAGGGTGGGACTATGGCTACACCTTC
>.|19|.|TRBJ2-2|TRBV9
CASSVDTVRVARGSGELFF
TGTGCCAGCAGCGTAGACACGGTTAGGGTGGCCCGCGGGTCCGGGGAGCTGTTTTTT
>TRBD2|13|.|TRBJ2-1|TRBV10-3
CAISDGTSDEQFF
TGTGCCATCAGTGATGGCACTAGCGATGAGCAGTTCTTC
>.|16|.|TRBJ1-1|TRBV2
CASRPTNSQTNTEAFF
TGTGCCAGCAGACCTACCAACTCACAGACGAACACTGAAGCTTTCTTT
>.|13|.|TRBJ1-6|TRBV20-1
CSAMGIDGSPLHF
TGCAGTGCCATGGGGATTGACGGTTCACCCCTCCACTTT
>TRBD1|16|.|TRBJ1-1|TRBV5-1
CASSYGQAFSNTEAFF
TGCGCCAGCAGCTACGGACAGGCATTCTCGAACACTGAAGCTTTCTTT
>TRBD1|15|.|TRBJ2-5|TRBV13
CASSIRGTGGETQYF
TGTGCCAGCAGCATCCGAGGGACAGGAGGAGAGACCCAGTACTTC